The clone carrying this T cell receptor beta chain came up a few times. Its antigen remains unknown. These data are taken from a study of beta chain features in type 1 diabetes. Study conclusions and caveats: Among patients, naive, central memory and Treg TCRB repertoires appeared more similar than among healthy donors.

The germline gives CDR1 SGHRS, CDR2 YFSETQ. Deletions cut 4 bases from V and 4 bases from J, with 14 bases between. This CDR3 contains 15 residues. Every bit of the isolated RNA underwent reverse transcription, so sequencing read expressed TCRB transcripts. The assay was immunoSEQ multiplex PCR, and TCRdb's table has in-frame clones only and misses some. Found here are hundreds of thousands of clones, about 17% of them singletons; the top ten hold 0.023%. This sequence was found in a woman aged 18-29 years in good health. V and J are TRBV5-1 and TRBJ1-4; TRBD1 might be the D (5 bases). The source material was naive CD4+ T cells from blood. CDR3 region: CASSPGGLFNEKLFF. CDR3 nucleotide sequence: TGCGCCAGCAGCCCTGGGGGACTGTTTAATGAAAAACTGTTTTTT.